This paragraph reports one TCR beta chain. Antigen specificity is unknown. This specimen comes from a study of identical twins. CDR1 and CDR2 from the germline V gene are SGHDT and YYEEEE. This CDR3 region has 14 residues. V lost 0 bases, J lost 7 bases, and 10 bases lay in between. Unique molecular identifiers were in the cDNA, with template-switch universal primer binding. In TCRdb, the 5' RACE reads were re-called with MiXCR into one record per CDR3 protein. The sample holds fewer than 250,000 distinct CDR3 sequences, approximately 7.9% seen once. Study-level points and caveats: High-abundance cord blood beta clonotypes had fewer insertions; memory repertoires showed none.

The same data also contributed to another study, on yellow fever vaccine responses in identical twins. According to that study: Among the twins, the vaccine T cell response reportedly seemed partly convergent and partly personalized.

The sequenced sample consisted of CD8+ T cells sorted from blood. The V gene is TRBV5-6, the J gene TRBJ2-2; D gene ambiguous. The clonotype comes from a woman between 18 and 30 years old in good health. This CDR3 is CASSLGQVVGELFF. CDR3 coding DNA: TGTGCCAGCAGCTTGGGGCAGGTGGTCGGGGAGCTGTTTTTT.